The rows below give T cell receptor beta chains drawn from one sample of a study of patients and donors after allogeneic stem cell transplantation. TCRdb fed the RT-PCR reads into MiXCR, producing one record per CDR3 protein. The data show about a million distinct CDR3 sequences, with roughly 18% seen just once and 5% to 6.5% held by the top ten. The sequenced sample was blood, either unsorted or a sorted T cell fraction (not recorded which). The receptors come from a human donor who was either an allogeneic HSCT recipient or a stem cell or donor lymphocyte infusion donor (not recorded which). It is not recorded whose cells these are; they may come from a transplant donor. Both conserved end residues are part of each CDR3. A D gene is named only where the DNA matches it firmly. The size of a clone is reported for some rows only, either as once, few or many, or as a class for expanded clones.

clone size: few
V gene: TRBV2
D gene: .
J gene: TRBJ2-3
CDR3 protein: CASSESRTDTQYF
CDR3 DNA: TGTGCCAGCAGTGAGAGTCGCACAGATACGCAGTATTTT

clone size: few
V gene: TRBV5-1
D gene: .
J gene: TRBJ2-1
CDR3 protein: CASSSDREVYNEQFF
CDR3 DNA: TGCGCCAGCAGTTCTGACAGGGAGGTTTACAATGAGCAGTTCTTC

clone size: few
V gene: TRBV29-1
D gene: TRBD2
J gene: TRBJ2-1
CDR3 protein: CSVGLAGRSYNEQFF
CDR3 DNA: TGCAGCGTTGGACTAGCGGGACGCTCCTACAATGAGCAGTTCTTC

clone size: .
V gene: TRBV10-3
D gene: .
J gene: TRBJ1-2
CDR3 protein: CATGNRFDYGYTF
CDR3 DNA: TGTGCCACCGGTAACAGGTTTGACTATGGCTACACCTTC

clone size: many
V gene: TRBV20-1
D gene: .
J gene: TRBJ2-6
CDR3 protein: CSARDRAGANVLTF
CDR3 DNA: TGCAGTGCTAGAGATAGAGCTGGGGCCAACGTCCTGACTTTC

clone size: few
V gene: TRBV5-6
D gene: .
J gene: TRBJ2-1
CDR3 protein: CASSQVTAGRYNEQFF
CDR3 DNA: TGTGCCAGCAGCCAAGTAACGGCGGGGAGGTACAATGAGCAGTTCTTC

clone size: .
V gene: TRBV12-3/TRBV12-4
D gene: .
J gene: TRBJ1-1
CDR3 protein: CASSLLQVPGGEAFF
CDR3 DNA: TGTGCCAGCAGTTTGTTACAGGTCCCGGGCGGCGAAGCTTTCTTT

clone size: .
V gene: TRBV5-1
D gene: .
J gene: TRBJ1-6
CDR3 protein: CASRAKGTGVSYNSPLHF
CDR3 DNA: TGCGCCAGCAGAGCTAAAGGAACTGGAGTCTCCTATAATTCACCCCTCCACTTT

clone size: once
V gene: TRBV5-1
D gene: .
J gene: TRBJ1-1
CDR3 protein: CASSLDSQTNTEAFF
CDR3 DNA: TGCGCCAGCAGCTTAGACAGCCAGACGAACACTGAAGCTTTCTTT

clone size: .
V gene: TRBV5-5
D gene: TRBD1
J gene: TRBJ2-7
CDR3 protein: CASSSTGTGSSYEQYF
CDR3 DNA: TGTGCCAGCAGCTCAACCGGGACAGGGAGCTCCTACGAGCAGTACTTC

clone size: .
V gene: TRBV7-9
D gene: .
J gene: TRBJ1-2
CDR3 protein: CASSVTGLNYGYTF
CDR3 DNA: TGTGCCAGCAGCGTGACAGGACTCAACTATGGCTACACCTTC

clone size: .
V gene: TRBV11-1
D gene: .
J gene: TRBJ1-2
CDR3 protein: CASSLDGGGYTF
CDR3 DNA: TGTGCCAGCAGCTTAGACGGTGGCGGCTACACCTTC

clone size: .
V gene: TRBV5-1
D gene: .
J gene: TRBJ1-1
CDR3 protein: CASSPGRGDLGTEAFF
CDR3 DNA: TGCGCCAGCAGCCCGGGCAGGGGCGATCTGGGCACTGAAGCTTTCTTT